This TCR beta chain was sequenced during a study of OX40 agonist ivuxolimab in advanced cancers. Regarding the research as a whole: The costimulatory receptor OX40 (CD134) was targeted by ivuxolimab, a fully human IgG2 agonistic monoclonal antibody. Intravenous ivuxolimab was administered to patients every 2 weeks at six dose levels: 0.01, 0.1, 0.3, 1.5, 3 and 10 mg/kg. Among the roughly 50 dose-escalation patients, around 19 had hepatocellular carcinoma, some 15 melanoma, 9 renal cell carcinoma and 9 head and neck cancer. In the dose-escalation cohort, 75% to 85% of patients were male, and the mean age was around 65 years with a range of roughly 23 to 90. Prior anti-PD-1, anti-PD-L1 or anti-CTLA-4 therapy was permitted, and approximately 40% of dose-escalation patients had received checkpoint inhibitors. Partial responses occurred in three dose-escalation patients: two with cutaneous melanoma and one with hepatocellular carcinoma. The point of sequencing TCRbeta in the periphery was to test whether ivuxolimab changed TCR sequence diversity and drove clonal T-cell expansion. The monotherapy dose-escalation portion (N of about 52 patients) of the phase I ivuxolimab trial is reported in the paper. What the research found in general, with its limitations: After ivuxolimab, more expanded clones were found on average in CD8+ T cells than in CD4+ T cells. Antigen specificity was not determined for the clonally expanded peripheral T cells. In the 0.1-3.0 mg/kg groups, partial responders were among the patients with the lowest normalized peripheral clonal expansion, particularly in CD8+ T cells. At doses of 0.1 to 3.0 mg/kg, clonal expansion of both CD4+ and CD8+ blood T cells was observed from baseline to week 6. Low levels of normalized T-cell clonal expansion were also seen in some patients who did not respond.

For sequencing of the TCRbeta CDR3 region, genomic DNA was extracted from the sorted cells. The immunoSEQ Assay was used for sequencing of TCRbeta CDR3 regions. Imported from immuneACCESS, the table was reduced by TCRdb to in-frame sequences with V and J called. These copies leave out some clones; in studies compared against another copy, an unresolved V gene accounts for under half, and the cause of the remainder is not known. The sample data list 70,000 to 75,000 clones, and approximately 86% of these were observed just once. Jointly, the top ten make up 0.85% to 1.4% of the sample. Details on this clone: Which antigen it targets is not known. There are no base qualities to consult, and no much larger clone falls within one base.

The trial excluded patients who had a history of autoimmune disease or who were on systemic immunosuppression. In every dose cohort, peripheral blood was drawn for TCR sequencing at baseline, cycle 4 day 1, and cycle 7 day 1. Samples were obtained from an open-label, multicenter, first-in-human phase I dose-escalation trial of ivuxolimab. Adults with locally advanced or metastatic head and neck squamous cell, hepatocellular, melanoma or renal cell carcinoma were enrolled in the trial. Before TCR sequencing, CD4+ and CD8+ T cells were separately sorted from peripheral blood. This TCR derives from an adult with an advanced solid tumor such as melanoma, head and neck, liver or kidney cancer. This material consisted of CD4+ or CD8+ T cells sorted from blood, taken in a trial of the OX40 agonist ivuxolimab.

Here the CDR3 is given as CASQTGPNTEAFF. The DNA is as follows: TGCGCCAGCCAGACAGGGCCGAACACTGAAGCTTTCTTT. This chain joins TRBV5-1 to TRBJ1-1; the junction holds 7 bases that match TRBD1. Counted from cysteine to phenylalanine, this CDR3 has 13 amino acids. Just CDR3 DNA is preserved here, 39 bases in frame from base 1. The junction shows trimming of 7 bases on V and 1 base on J, and the gene matches do not reach 4 bases of it. The CDR1 and CDR2 encoded by the germline V gene are SGHRS and YFSETQ.